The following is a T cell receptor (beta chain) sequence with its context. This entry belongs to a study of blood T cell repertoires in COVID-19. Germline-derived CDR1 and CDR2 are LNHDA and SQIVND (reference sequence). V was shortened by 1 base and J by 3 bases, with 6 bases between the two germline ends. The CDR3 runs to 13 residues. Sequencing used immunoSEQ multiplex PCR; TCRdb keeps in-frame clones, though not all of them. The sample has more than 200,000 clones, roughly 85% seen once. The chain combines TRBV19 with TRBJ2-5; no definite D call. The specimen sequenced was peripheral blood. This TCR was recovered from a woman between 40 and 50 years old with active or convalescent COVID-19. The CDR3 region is CASSIGSEETQYF. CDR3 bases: TGTGCCAGTAGTATAGGCAGTGAAGAGACCCAGTACTTC.